The 24 T cell receptor beta chains below all came from one sample that was sequenced in a study of cytomegalovirus exposure and HLA in healthy donors. PCR amplification relied on 60 Vbeta primers (plus 13 Jbeta primers). TCRdb's copy holds only in-frame clones and misses some; the assay was immunoSEQ multiplex PCR. The repertoire holds around 150,000 clones, with approximately 71% as singletons. The source material was PBMCs. These receptors all stem from a man aged 45-65 years in good health and CMV-seronegative.

This clone was seen only a few times. J is TRBJ2-5 and V is TRBV2, with 8 bases aligning to TRBD2. Germline CDR1 is SNHLY and CDR2 is FYNNEI. The V segment lost 6 bases and the J segment 4 bases; nucleotides outside the gene matches: 7. The CDR3 totals 14 residues. DNA for the CDR3: TGTGCCAGCAGGACGACTAGCGCCCTAGAGACCCAGTACTTC. Translation: CASRTTSALETQYF. Filled out from reference TRBV2 and TRBJ2-5, the complete variable domain reads EPEVTQTPSHQVTQMGQEVILRCVPISNHLYFYWYRQILGQKVEFLVSFYNNEISEKSEIFDDQFSVERPDGSNFTLKIRSTKLEDSAMYFCASRTTSALETQYFGPGTRLLVL.

The J gene is TRBJ1-5, the V gene TRBV19, with D unresolved. The V gene lost 1 base and the J gene lost 7 bases, with 14 bases spanning the gap. The CDR3 covers 15 residues. The germline V gene encodes CDR1 LNHDA and CDR2 SQIVND (reference sequence). As DNA, the CDR3 is TGTGCCAGTAGTATAGTCGGCGTTGAGGGACAGCCCCAGCATTTT. It yields the protein CASSIVGVEGQPQHF.

The chain combines TRBV28 with TRBJ2-1; a weak D match, TRBD2 (6 bases). Germline lookup yields CDR1 MDHEN and CDR2 SYDVKM. CDR3 length equals 12 residues. Trimming pared 1 base from V and 9 bases from J, leaving 7 bases between. The CDR3 protein is CASSLLEGEQFF. The CDR3 DNA reads TGTGCCAGCAGTTTATTGGAGGGTGAGCAGTTCTTC.

This clone was detected a few times. The chain links TRBV5-1 to TRBJ1-1; 7 bases are a match to TRBD1. The CDR3 sequence is 15 residues long. Germline V gene sequence: CDR1 SGHRS, CDR2 YFSETQ. Trimming removed 2 bases from V and 4 bases from J; junction bases left unmatched: 8. The CDR3 here is CASSLRGQTTTEAFF. In DNA form, the CDR3 reads TGCGCCAGCAGCTTACGGGGACAGACAACCACTGAAGCTTTCTTT.

This clone came up a few times. V and J are TRBV21-1 and TRBJ1-4; TRBD1, the D gene given by the table, was not confirmed from the DNA. TRBV21-1 is a pseudogene. The CDR3 consists of 17 residues. This chain's CDR3 is CASSKVPTDHRSEKLFF. CDR3 coding DNA: TGTGCCAGCAGCAAAGTCCCGACAGACCATAGAAGTGAAAAACTGTTTTTT.

This chain joins TRBV10-3 and TRBJ1-6, with D possibly matching TRBD1 (6 bases). This CDR3 is built from 13 residues. Between the trimmed V and J ends, which lost 7 bases and 10 bases, there was a span of 14 bases. CDR1 and CDR2 (germline): ENHRY, SYGVKD. The CDR3 bases are TGTGCCATCACTGGACAGTCAAGATCACCCCTCCACTTT. Translated: CAITGQSRSPLHF.

The V call is TRBV4-3, the J call TRBJ1-2; perhaps TRBD1 as D (6 bases). V lost 4 bases and J 7 bases, leaving 13 bases between the germline ends. The germline V gene encodes CDR1 LGHNA and CDR2 YSLEER. CDR3 length: 13 residues. CDR3 sequence: CASSPTGNSGYTF. For the CDR3, the DNA is TGCGCCAGCAGCCCCACAGGGAACAGTGGCTACACCTTC.

This clone turned up a few times. This same CDR3 is encoded by further DNA sequences in the sample. The chain recombines TRBV27 with TRBJ2-2; D remains unclear. V lost 5 bases and J 2 bases, leaving 6 bases between the germline ends. Germline V gene lookup returns CDR1 MNHEY and CDR2 SMNVEV (reference sequence). The CDR3 spans 13 residues. The CDR3 DNA reads as TGTGCCAGCAGTCTCCTCAACACCGGGGAGCTGTTTTTT. Translated: CASSLLNTGELFF.

The rearrangement uses TRBV28 and TRBJ2-2; 11 bases map to TRBD2. Losses at the gene ends were 4 bases for V and 7 bases for J; bases not matched to a gene: 11. Germline lookup yields CDR1 MDHEN and CDR2 SYDVKM. The CDR3 is made up of 17 amino acids. The CDR3 nucleotides are TGTGCCAGCAGTTCGCCCCATAGCGGGGGGGCCGTCGGGGAGCTGTTTTTT. This translates into CASSSPHSGGAVGELFF.

This clone was counted only a few times. V gene TRBV18 combines with J gene TRBJ2-7; 11 bases are shared with TRBD2. The trim removed 6 bases at V and 0 bases at J, leaving 1 base unmatched. Germline lookup yields CDR1 KGHSH and CDR2 LQKENI. The CDR3 extends over 14 amino acids. The CDR3 DNA sequence: TGTGCCAGCTCTCTAGCGGGGGGCTCCTACGAGCAGTACTTC. Translated, it gives CASSLAGGSYEQYF. Drawing the rest from reference TRBV18 and TRBJ2-7, the complete variable domain is NAGVMQNPRHLVRRRGQEARLRCSPMKGHSHVYWYRQLPEEGLKFMVYLQKENIIDESGMPKERFSAEFPKEGPSILRIQQVVRGDSAAYFCASSLAGGSYEQYFGPGTRLTVT.

This clone turned up a few times. The chain employs TRBV27 and TRBJ2-3; the D gene is possibly TRBD1 (5 bases). Germline-derived CDR1 and CDR2 are MNHEY and SMNVEV (reference sequence). Between the trimmed V and J ends, which lost 6 bases and 0 bases, there was a span of 13 bases. This CDR3 is built from 15 residues. CDR3 loop: CASRFRQTSTDTQYF. As DNA, the CDR3 is TGTGCCAGCAGATTCCGACAGACTAGCACAGATACGCAGTATTTT.

V gene TRBV27 combines with J gene TRBJ1-1, with D hard to call. The CDR3 contains 13 residues. Germline assignment: CDR1 MNHEY and CDR2 SMNVEV (reference sequence). With 9 bases removed from V and 2 bases from J, the gap between germline ends came to 13 bases. CDR3 in DNA: TGTGCCAGAGAGGTAAAATTAAACACTGAAGCTTTCTTT. Encoded protein: CAREVKLNTEAFF.

This chain connects TRBV6-6 to TRBJ1-1, with D possibly being TRBD1 (6 bases). Trimming pared 6 bases from V and 1 base from J, leaving 12 bases between. Per the germline V gene, CDR1 is MNHNY and CDR2 is SVGAGI (reference sequence). CDR3 length: 14 amino acids. CDR3 bases: TGTGCCAGCAGCCAAGGACAGCGGAACACTGAAGCTTTCTTT. It is translated as CASSQGQRNTEAFF.

The rearrangement joins TRBV28 to TRBJ1-2; the D gene is possibly TRBD1 (6 bases). Germline-derived CDR1 and CDR2 are MDHEN and SYDVKM. CDR3 length: 13 amino acids. Between the trimmed V and J ends, which lost 2 bases and 3 bases, there was a span of 7 bases. The CDR3 DNA is TGTGCCAGCAGTTTAAGACAGGACTATGGCTACACCTTC. It encodes CASSLRQDYGYTF.

This chain connects TRBV11-2 to TRBJ2-3; 9 bases map to TRBD2. The CDR3 is made up of 15 amino acids. Trimming took 6 bases from V and 4 from J; bases not matched to a gene: 8. Germline values: CDR1 SGHAT, CDR2 FQNNGV. The CDR3 nucleotides are TGTGCCAGCAGAGGTCTAGCGGGGTATCCAGATACGCAGTATTTT. This sequence encodes CASRGLAGYPDTQYF.

This clone was counted a few times. The V gene is TRBV11-2, the J gene TRBJ2-3, with 11 bases identical to TRBD1. The germline CDR1 and CDR2 sequences are SGHAT and FQNNGV. Unmatched junction bases numbered 1, after V lost 1 base and J lost 4 bases. The CDR3 sequence is 15 residues long. The CDR3 loop reads CASSLGDRGADTQYF. Written as DNA, the CDR3 is TGTGCCAGCAGCTTAGGGGACAGGGGGGCAGATACGCAGTATTTT.

The V and J genes are TRBV19 and TRBJ1-2; TRBD1 agrees at 8 bases. The CDR3 consists of 17 residues. Germline V gene sequence: CDR1 LNHDA, CDR2 SQIVND (reference sequence). V trimming: 5 bases; J trimming: 0 bases; junction bases outside the gene matches: 11. The CDR3 nucleotides are TGTGCCAGTAGTTCCGGACAGGGAGGTGGGGCTAACTATGGCTACACCTTC. This translates into CASSSGQGGGANYGYTF.

The gene calls are TRBV5-1 and TRBJ1-1; D possibly corresponds to TRBD1 (5 bases). Germline CDR1 reads SGHRS; CDR2 reads YFSETQ. Trimming pared 6 bases from V and 0 bases from J, leaving 9 bases between. CDR3 size: 13 residues. The CDR3 sequence is CASMPGLNTEAFF. The CDR3 DNA follows: TGCGCCAGCATGCCAGGGTTGAACACTGAAGCTTTCTTT.

The chain has TRBV5-1 and TRBJ1-6; D perhaps matches TRBD1 (6 bases). Germline V lookup: CDR1 SGHRS, CDR2 YFSETQ. V was shortened by 4 bases and J by 6 bases, with 11 bases between the two germline ends. The length of the CDR3 is 14 residues. CDR3 in amino acids: CASSGGDTNSPLHF. Here the CDR3 DNA reads TGCGCCAGCAGCGGTGGGGACACTAATTCACCCCTCCACTTT.

The DNA for the CDR3 is TGTGCCAGCAGTGCCACCGGGACTGCGGTCTACAATGAGCAGTTCTTC. It codes for CASSATGTAVYNEQFF. The chain employs TRBV6-4 and TRBJ2-1, with D perhaps matching TRBD2 (6 bases). Germline values: CDR1 MRHNA, CDR2 SNTAGT. Trimming shortened V by 4 bases and J by 3 bases, and 16 bases separated the two germline ends. The CDR3 has 16 residues.

V usage is TRBV6-5 and J usage is TRBJ1-3, with 7 nucleotides matching TRBD1. The V gene end was trimmed by 6 bases and the J gene end by 1 base; junction bases not matched to a gene: 6. Germline assignment: CDR1 MNHEY and CDR2 SVGAGI. The CDR3 covers 15 residues. The CDR3 coding sequence is TGTGCCAGCAGCTCAGGGGGGCAATCTGGAAACACCATATATTTT. Translation gives CASSSGGQSGNTIYF.

This clone was found a few times. The chain couples TRBV7-9 to TRBJ2-5, with 7 bases aligning to TRBD1. CDR3 length equals 14 residues. V lost 3 bases and J lost 5; bases outside the gene matches: 6. Per germline, CDR1 SEHNR and CDR2 FQNEAQ (reference sequence). CDR3 amino acids: CASSFKGGMETQYF. DNA of the CDR3: TGTGCCAGCAGCTTCAAAGGGGGCATGGAGACCCAGTACTTC.

The genes are TRBV5-1 and TRBJ1-1, with D perhaps matching TRBD1 (5 bases). Trimming left V 0 bases short and J 0 bases short, with 9 bases between. The CDR3 is 15 amino acids. From germline, CDR1 is SGHRS and CDR2 YFSETQ. The chain's CDR3 is CASSLVGGMNTEAFF. The CDR3 bases are TGCGCCAGCAGCTTGGTGGGGGGGATGAACACTGAAGCTTTCTTT. The variable domain in full, with the rest retrieved from reference TRBV5-1 and TRBJ1-1, is KAGVTQTPRYLIKTRGQQVTLSCSPISGHRSVSWYQQTPGQGLQFLFEYFSETQRNKGNFPGRFSGRQFSNSRSEMNVSTLELGDSALYLCASSLVGGMNTEAFFGQGTRLTVV.

The chain is built from TRBV18 and TRBJ1-1, with 7 bases lining up with TRBD1. Looked up from germline, CDR1 is KGHSH and CDR2 is LQKENI. Germline trimming cut 3 bases from V and 0 bases from J; bases unmatched to any gene: 4. This CDR3 is built from 15 residues. The CDR3 DNA is TGTGCCAGCTCACCGGCAGGACAGGTGAACACTGAAGCTTTCTTT. Its translation: CASSPAGQVNTEAFF.